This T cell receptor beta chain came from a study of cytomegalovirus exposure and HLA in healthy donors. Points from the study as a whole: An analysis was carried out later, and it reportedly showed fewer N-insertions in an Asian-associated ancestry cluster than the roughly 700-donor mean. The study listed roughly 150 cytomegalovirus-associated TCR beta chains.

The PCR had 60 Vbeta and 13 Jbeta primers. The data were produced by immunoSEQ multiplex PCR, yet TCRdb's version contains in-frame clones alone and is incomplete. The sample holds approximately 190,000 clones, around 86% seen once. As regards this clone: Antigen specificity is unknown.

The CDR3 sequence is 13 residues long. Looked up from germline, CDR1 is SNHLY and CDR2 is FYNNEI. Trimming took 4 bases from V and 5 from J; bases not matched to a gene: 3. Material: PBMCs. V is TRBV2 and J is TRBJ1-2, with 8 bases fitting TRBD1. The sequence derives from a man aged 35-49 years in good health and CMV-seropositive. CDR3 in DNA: TGTGCCAGCAGTGGGACAGGGAAATATGGCTACACCTTC. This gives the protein CASSGTGKYGYTF. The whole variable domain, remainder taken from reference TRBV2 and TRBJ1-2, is EPEVTQTPSHQVTQMGQEVILRCVPISNHLYFYWYRQILGQKVEFLVSFYNNEISEKSEIFDDQFSVERPDGSNFTLKIRSTKLEDSAMYFCASSGTGKYGYTFGSGTRLTVV.